This TCR beta chain is drawn from a study of cytomegalovirus exposure and HLA in healthy donors listed by TCRdb under 2017. Turning to the overall study: An earlier analysis of more than 550 of the donors reported around 280 Gb of sequence data and 100 million to 120 million unique TCR beta sequences obtained from about 179 million T cells. An early release covering some 640 HLA-typed donors comprised about 320 gigabases of sequencing data and roughly 85 million unique TCR sequences. The genetic ancestry cluster associated with self-reported Caucasian donors included 80% to 90% of the 300 to 400 genotyped donors. The study was designed to test whether signatures of past pathogen exposure could be identified by cataloging public T cell receptors. The study used immunosequencing to profile the T cell repertoires of 670 or so subjects and linked those repertoires to cytomegalovirus serostatus. In addition to the first cohort of approximately 650 subjects, a separate validation cohort of around 110 different subjects was used. The study combined high-throughput TCR immunosequencing, statistical association of individual TCRs with disease status, and machine learning to predict cytomegalovirus infection status. In a later analysis, previously published TCR beta repertoires from 550 to 750 donors were re-analyzed and high-resolution HLA genotyping was added so that TCR occurrence patterns could be studied. Rather than drawing on any new phenotypic data, the later analysis identified candidate immune exposures from TCR beta sequences and the way those sequences occurred across donors. An earlier analysis of several hundred of the donors used high-throughput TCR beta sequencing to judge whether each TCR beta V gene segment behaved as functional or pseudogenic. Donor age, sex, ethnicity and CMV serostatus were compiled together with the repertoire data. In a later genetic analysis, genome-wide SNP genotypes for about three fifths of the 666 donors were used, and that subset was treated as a discovery cohort. All discovery cohort repertoires had been generated on a single sequencing platform. HLA typing covered class I and class II loci at four-digit resolution. The number of donors typed differed by locus, with about 629-640 for A, B, C, DRB1 and DQB1, 522 for DQA1, about 610 for DPA1, and some 470 for DPB1. Several DR-DQ haplotypes were handled as single units for association and clustering because linkage in the cohort was strong. Across some 400 genotyped donors of the cohort, an average of roughly 250,000 unique TCR beta nucleotide sequences per donor were sequenced, and roughly a sixth of those sequences were non-productive. General conclusions and limits of the study: While some public TCRs were present in many individuals, most TCR sequences turned up only very rarely across donors. A further reported finding was that TCR beta sequences accurately predicted the HLA-A and HLA-B alleles for most subjects in the first cohort. According to the authors, the approach could potentially be generalized to other disease states and immunological phenotypes. Compared with the roughly 710-donor mean, donors in an Asian-associated ancestry cluster had fewer N-insertions in productive TCRs, according to a later genetic analysis. In vitro tests confirmed that a few of the cytomegalovirus-associated TCR beta chains recognize cytomegalovirus antigens. In a later analysis, TCR association rates were found to vary across HLA loci, with the most associated TCRs seen for DRB1 alleles and the fewest for HLA-C alleles. Correlated functional status among segregating V segments might be attributable to linkage disequilibrium, but an unknown experimental factor could not be ruled out. In a later analysis, HLA-associated TCR beta chains were found to be more clonally expanded and to have lower generation probabilities than equally common non-associated chains. At a false discovery rate of 0.05, a later analysis linked 16,951 TCR beta sequences to specific HLA alleles. In a later genetic analysis, a missense DCLRE1C variant was associated with V-gene and J-gene trimming of TCR beta chains, and the association was replicated in an independent cohort. HLA typing was unavailable for some donors at each locus, so association tests used only the typed subset. The cohort was sequenced for TCR beta chains only, and without alpha or paired-chain data the features that could be detected were limited. An earlier analysis of approximately 590 of the donors showed that most TCR beta V segments appeared in productive rearrangements either about 87% or about 30% of the time, which broadly matched IMGT annotations. In both the original and validation cohorts, the classifier was reported to diagnose cytomegalovirus status with high specificity and sensitivity. Strong co-occurrence of HLA alleles, especially DR and DQ, made assigning TCR associations to individual alleles difficult. The sequencing pipeline was judged likely to have produced a cluster of highly shared sequence variants as a technical artifact. CMV serostatus was the only immune exposure information available for the cohort. Because the 87-base-pair reads could not distinguish some IMGT-functional V segments, including TRBV6-2 and TRBV6-3, those segments were excluded. Sequencing depth was assumed to be roughly uniform across donors in the presence/absence analyses, though that assumption may not hold. Most CMV-associated TCR beta chains appeared to be HLA-restricted in a later analysis, and the HLA associations seemed to be driven largely by CMV exposure. The study listed 150 to 200 TCR beta chains as associated with cytomegalovirus. Some 15 rarely observed V segments, including chromosome 9 orphons, were excluded from the earlier analysis of some 590 of the donors because counts were too low. According to a later analysis, parvovirus B19, influenza, CMV and Epstein-Barr virus appeared linked to several top co-occurrence clusters.

The CDR3, cysteine through phenylalanine, is 15 amino acids long. Only the CDR3 DNA stays, 45 bases, in frame from base 1. V is trimmed back by 1 base and J by 4 bases, and the junction contains 7 bases that no gene match accounts for. Taken from the germline V gene, the CDR1 and CDR2 loops are MGHRA and YSYEKL. Library prep was done by the immunoSEQ multiplex PCR assay. A mixture of 60 forward primers for TCR Vbeta segments and 13 reverse primers for TCR Jbeta segments was used in the multiplex PCR. Amplification of the CDR3 region of rearranged TCR beta genes was performed with a multiplex PCR assay on genomic DNA. The amplified TCR beta libraries were sequenced on the Illumina HiSeq System as 87-base-pair reads. On the authors' methods: In a later analysis, about 80 million unique TCR beta chains were counted across the approximately 640 repertoires, and approximately 9.9 million of these chains were shared by at least two donors. To remove PCR and sequencing errors, raw reads were error-corrected and collapsed into unique sequences using a nearest-neighbor algorithm that merged closely related sequences. CDR3 sequences were aligned to IMGT reference sequences to assign V, D and J gene segments. For a sequence to be retained, a match of at least six nucleotides to both a V gene segment and a J gene segment was required. Rearrangements were called productive when the CDR3 lacked stop codons and stayed in frame with V and J; all others were non-productive. CDR3 was defined by IMGT convention, running from the second conserved V-encoded cysteine to the conserved J-encoded phenylalanine. In an earlier analysis of more than 550 of the donors, sequences lacking an unambiguous match to a single V gene segment were excluded. In an earlier analysis of 500 to 750 of the donors, V segments were called functional above 56.7% productive rearrangements and were called segregating when the between-donor standard deviation exceeded 5%. A statistical classification framework was developed to diagnose cytomegalovirus status using the catalog of TCR beta chain sequences. A later analysis assigned V and J genes by comparing TCR nucleotide sequences with IMGT/GENE-DB human TR gene sequences. The TCRdist pipeline was used in a later analysis to assign CDR3 sequences and most-parsimonious VDJ recombination scenarios. In a later analysis, every TCR beta chain was defined by the combination of its CDR3 amino acid sequence and its V-gene family, and reads without a unique V-gene family were dropped. As a way to deal with suspected cross-contamination and a sequencing artifact, a later analysis dropped over 550 nucleotide sequences that were highly shared and had low generation probability. For each public chain, a later analysis derived a clonal expansion index from normalized ranks of inferred template counts within each repertoire. Generation probabilities in a later analysis came from a VDJ recombination model fitted to out-of-frame rearrangements, and those results were checked against IGoR. A later analysis scored TCR-TCR, TCR-HLA and TCR-CMV co-occurrence with hypergeometric tests, applying a repertoire-size bias correction to TCR pairs. In a later analysis, false discovery rates were estimated by permuting HLA or CMV assignments 20 times. A later analysis grouped co-occurring TCRs with DBSCAN, adding TCRdist sequence similarity when clustering within HLA-allele-positive subsets. For co-occurrence clustering, repertoires with fewer than 30,000 or more than 120,000 public chains were excluded, along with about five repertoires with anomalous nucleotide sharing. TCRdb re-hosts the immuneACCESS table, in-frame sequences only. Its copies lack some clones; in the studies checked, an unresolved V gene accounts for under half of them, and the cause for the rest is not known. The V and J calls and clone size were taken over from that table, and D and trimming were inferred from the DNA. The sample has 150,000 to 200,000 clones on record, 70% to 85% of them singletons. The top ten clonotypes cover roughly 0.76% of the sample.

The cohort was made up of 666 healthy bone marrow donors. All cohort members were sampled while nominally healthy, although unrecorded immune exposures were likely present. The donor was CMV seronegative and belonged to the group of 350 or so seronegative cohort members. A peripheral blood sample was provided by each donor, and peripheral blood mononuclear cells were used for TCR beta sequencing. Genomic DNA was extracted from the blood cell samples with the Qiagen DNeasy Blood Extraction Kit. This clone was counted between two and nine times. Its antigen is not yet known. Base qualities are not at hand, and no much larger clone is one base apart.

The origin of this receptor is a woman between 40 and 50 years old in good health and CMV-seronegative. The rearrangement joined TRBV4-1 to TRBJ2-7; 7 of the junction bases match TRBD1. Sample: PBMCs. The DNA sequence is TGCGCCAGCAGCCAAGGGGCAGGGGGAAGTTACGAGCAGTACTTC. Its amino acids are CASSQGAGGSYEQYF.